This is a list of T cell receptor beta chains from one sample in a study of T-cell memory formation after mild COVID-19. A single record per CDR3 protein comes from TCRdb applying MiXCR to the 5' RACE reads. Of 350,000 to 450,000 distinct CDR3 sequences listed, approximately 24% are singletons. The sample taken for sequencing was PBMCs or a T cell subset sorted from them (not recorded which). The source is an adult woman who had mild COVID-19 (a few samples of this study predate the infection). Cell type and time point are not known. CDR3s include the opening cysteine and the closing phenylalanine or tryptophan. The D gene is left open where the match is weak. Not all rows give a size; the values are once, few, many and, for expanded clones, a class.

d_call: TRBD1
j_call: TRBJ2-2
clone_size: .
v_call: TRBV7-9
cdr3_aa: CASSFTGTGKNTGELFF
cdr3_nt: TGTGCCAGCAGCTTTACCGGGACAGGGAAAAACACCGGGGAGCTGTTTTTT

d_call: TRBD1
j_call: TRBJ2-1
clone_size: few
v_call: TRBV7-2
cdr3_aa: CASSPVRGIYNEQFF
cdr3_nt: TGTGCCAGCAGCCCTGTCAGGGGGATCTACAATGAGCAGTTCTTC

d_call: .
j_call: TRBJ1-2
clone_size: few
v_call: TRBV10-3
cdr3_aa: CAISESSRPTRDYTF
cdr3_nt: TGTGCCATCAGTGAGTCGTCCAGGCCTACTCGGGACTACACCTTC

d_call: .
j_call: TRBJ2-1
clone_size: few
v_call: TRBV11-2
cdr3_aa: CASSTRGGASYNEQFF
cdr3_nt: TGTGCCAGCAGCACCCGCGGCGGGGCGTCCTACAATGAGCAGTTCTTC

d_call: .
j_call: TRBJ2-7
clone_size: few
v_call: TRBV30
cdr3_aa: CAWSSTATSYEQYF
cdr3_nt: TGTGCCTGGAGCTCGACAGCCACATCCTACGAGCAGTACTTC

d_call: TRBD2
j_call: TRBJ2-1
clone_size: few
v_call: TRBV7-9
cdr3_aa: CGGSSGLAGDNEQFF
cdr3_nt: TGTGGAGGCAGCTCGGGACTAGCGGGTGACAATGAGCAGTTCTTC

d_call: .
j_call: TRBJ2-1
clone_size: .
v_call: TRBV3-1
cdr3_aa: CASSQGAGPRNEQFF
cdr3_nt: TGTGCCAGCAGCCAAGGGGCCGGCCCGAGGAATGAGCAGTTCTTC

d_call: .
j_call: TRBJ2-7
clone_size: few
v_call: TRBV7-9
cdr3_aa: CASSGMVPGVGLDEQYF
cdr3_nt: TGTGCCAGCAGCGGAATGGTCCCCGGAGTGGGCCTAGACGAGCAGTACTTC

d_call: .
j_call: TRBJ2-1
clone_size: .
v_call: TRBV7-8
cdr3_aa: CASSLGVYSYNEQFF
cdr3_nt: TGTGCCAGCAGCTTAGGGGTATATTCCTACAATGAGCAGTTCTTC

d_call: .
j_call: TRBJ1-5
clone_size: few
v_call: TRBV4-2
cdr3_aa: CASSQEGQGGQPQHF
cdr3_nt: TGTGCCAGCAGCCAAGAGGGGCAGGGAGGACAGCCCCAGCATTTT

d_call: .
j_call: TRBJ2-3
clone_size: .
v_call: TRBV4-3
cdr3_aa: CASSQVFTDTQYF
cdr3_nt: TGCGCCAGCAGCCAGGTATTCACAGATACGCAGTATTTT

d_call: TRBD1
j_call: TRBJ2-3
clone_size: few
v_call: TRBV7-3
cdr3_aa: CASSLTGDREIDTQYF
cdr3_nt: TGTGCCAGCAGCTTAACGGGAGACAGGGAAATAGATACGCAGTATTTT

d_call: TRBD1
j_call: TRBJ2-1
clone_size: .
v_call: TRBV6-2/TRBV6-3
cdr3_aa: CASSSRQGSVNNEQFF
cdr3_nt: TGTGCCAGCAGTTCACGACAGGGAAGCGTCAACAATGAGCAGTTCTTC

d_call: .
j_call: TRBJ2-7
clone_size: few
v_call: TRBV5-1
cdr3_aa: CASSWRDLGDEQYF
cdr3_nt: TGCGCCAGCAGCTGGAGGGATCTCGGGGACGAGCAGTACTTC

d_call: TRBD1
j_call: TRBJ1-2
clone_size: many
v_call: TRBV5-1
cdr3_aa: CASSLQGNGYTF
cdr3_nt: TGCGCCAGCAGCTTACAGGGGAACGGCTACACCTTC

d_call: .
j_call: TRBJ2-1
clone_size: .
v_call: TRBV4-3
cdr3_aa: CASSPMARLVSNEQFF
cdr3_nt: TGCGCCAGCAGCCCCATGGCGCGACTAGTCAGCAATGAGCAGTTCTTC

d_call: TRBD1
j_call: TRBJ2-3
clone_size: few
v_call: TRBV12-3/TRBV12-4
cdr3_aa: CASSKQGLGTDTQYF
cdr3_nt: TGTGCCAGCAGCAAACAGGGGCTTGGCACAGATACGCAGTATTTT

d_call: .
j_call: TRBJ1-5
clone_size: few
v_call: TRBV2
cdr3_aa: CASRGRESNQPQHF
cdr3_nt: TGTGCCAGCAGGGGCAGGGAGAGCAATCAGCCCCAGCATTTT

d_call: TRBD2
j_call: TRBJ2-7
clone_size: few
v_call: TRBV5-1
cdr3_aa: CASSSREGSDEQYF
cdr3_nt: TGCGCCAGCAGCTCCAGGGAGGGTTCCGACGAGCAGTACTTC

d_call: .
j_call: TRBJ2-1
clone_size: few
v_call: TRBV29-1
cdr3_aa: CSVLEGEVEQFF
cdr3_nt: TGCAGCGTTCTGGAGGGGGAGGTTGAGCAGTTCTTC

d_call: .
j_call: TRBJ1-1
clone_size: .
v_call: TRBV6-2/TRBV6-3
cdr3_aa: CATRELNTEAFF
cdr3_nt: TGTGCCACACGGGAGCTGAACACTGAAGCTTTCTTT

d_call: TRBD1
j_call: TRBJ2-2
clone_size: .
v_call: TRBV12-3/TRBV12-4
cdr3_aa: CASSLGRQGVAGELFF
cdr3_nt: TGTGCCAGCAGTTTGGGAAGACAGGGGGTCGCCGGGGAGCTGTTTTTT

d_call: .
j_call: TRBJ1-6
clone_size: .
v_call: TRBV9
cdr3_aa: CASSMNRDTRGRGSPLHF
cdr3_nt: TGTGCCAGCAGCATGAACCGAGACACGAGGGGACGGGGATCACCCCTCCACTTT

d_call: TRBD1
j_call: TRBJ2-7
clone_size: few
v_call: TRBV7-2
cdr3_aa: CASTPREGAAEQYF
cdr3_nt: TGTGCCAGCACGCCCCGAGAGGGGGCGGCCGAGCAGTACTTC

d_call: TRBD1
j_call: TRBJ1-5
clone_size: .
v_call: TRBV20-1
cdr3_aa: CSARGKKTGTVLMPQHF
cdr3_nt: TGCAGTGCTAGAGGAAAGAAGACCGGGACAGTCCTTATGCCCCAGCATTTT

d_call: .
j_call: TRBJ2-7
clone_size: many
v_call: TRBV24-1
cdr3_aa: CATSAGSYEQYF
cdr3_nt: TGTGCCACCAGTGCCGGATCCTACGAGCAGTACTTC

d_call: TRBD2
j_call: TRBJ2-1
clone_size: few
v_call: TRBV11-3
cdr3_aa: CASSLASGDNEQFF
cdr3_nt: TGTGCCAGCAGCTTAGCTAGCGGGGACAATGAGCAGTTCTTC

d_call: .
j_call: TRBJ2-7
clone_size: few
v_call: TRBV5-5
cdr3_aa: CASSLVSSPSRTYEQYF
cdr3_nt: TGTGCCAGCAGCTTGGTATCTTCGCCTAGCAGAACCTACGAGCAGTACTTC

d_call: .
j_call: TRBJ1-2
clone_size: .
v_call: TRBV6-4
cdr3_aa: CASSGQEHYGYTF
cdr3_nt: TGTGCCAGCAGTGGGCAGGAACATTATGGCTACACCTTC

d_call: TRBD1
j_call: TRBJ2-7
clone_size: .
v_call: TRBV4-2
cdr3_aa: CASSQGDRGKEQYF
cdr3_nt: TGTGCCAGCAGCCAAGGGGACAGGGGAAAAGAGCAGTACTTC

d_call: TRBD1
j_call: TRBJ1-3
clone_size: .
v_call: TRBV6-5
cdr3_aa: CASRRDRGRNTIYF
cdr3_nt: TGTGCCAGCAGGCGTGACAGGGGCAGAAACACCATATATTTT

d_call: .
j_call: TRBJ1-5
clone_size: .
v_call: TRBV20-1
cdr3_aa: CSARDWRLGNQPQHF
cdr3_nt: TGCAGTGCTAGAGATTGGAGGTTAGGGAATCAGCCCCAGCATTTT

d_call: .
j_call: TRBJ1-2
clone_size: .
v_call: TRBV20-1
cdr3_aa: CSARGGSATNYGYTF
cdr3_nt: TGCAGTGCTAGAGGAGGGTCAGCGACTAACTATGGCTACACCTTC

d_call: .
j_call: TRBJ2-3
clone_size: .
v_call: TRBV5-5
cdr3_aa: CASSLRADWGSDTQYF
cdr3_nt: TGTGCCAGCAGCTTGCGGGCAGACTGGGGGTCAGATACGCAGTATTTT